This T cell receptor beta chain was sequenced in a study of blood T cell repertoires in COVID-19 (dated by TCRdb to the early 2020s). Background on the whole study: Samples covering the acute and convalescent phases of COVID-19 were provided by collaborators in the United States, Italy and Spain. The repertoires were released in a freely available public database meant as a resource for research on the immune response to SARS-CoV-2. The sample metadata nearly always contained a de-identified subject ID, COVID-19 status, age in years and sex. HLA class I and class II types, where available, came from metadata supplied by the sample provider rather than from assay-based typing. The dataset comprised deeply sampled blood TCRbeta repertoires from subjects exposed to, actively infected with, or recovered from COVID-19. The material from the prospective study consisted of cDNA or gDNA derived from T cells, B-cell-depleted T cells, or PBMCs. The samples were drawn from two sources: the first 160 participants of the ongoing ImmuneRACE study, and 1,000 to 1,500 subjects contributed by 6 global collaborators. Broad study findings and their caveats: How much clinical and demographic metadata was included differed by source and by participant, and the metadata was provided uncurated.

TCRbeta CDR3 regions were amplified from genomic DNA by means of the immunoSEQ Assay, a bias-controlled multiplex PCR. Per the source publication's procedure: Within the assay, amplification of reference gene primers was used to estimate how many nucleated cells each sample contained. Sequence reads were collapsed and filtered to measure the absolute abundance of every unique TCRbeta CDR3 rearrangement. For each sample, productive Simpson clonality was calculated by taking the square root of Simpson's diversity index across productive rearrangements. This is the immuneACCESS table as TCRdb keeps it, with only in-frame sequences that have V and J called. A part of the clones is gone; compared with another copy, unresolved V genes explain less than half, and the rest is unexplained. The V and J calls and clone size come from that table; D and trimming were worked out from the DNA. The sample table records around 180,000 clones; almost 80% of these occur just once. The ten biggest clones cover roughly 17% of the sample.

The germline V gene specifies MDHEN as CDR1 and SYDVKM as CDR2. At the junction V is shortened by 6 bases and J by 8 bases, with 16 bases in between. Its CDR3 holds 13 amino acids, cysteine through phenylalanine. The kept DNA is CDR3 alone, 39 bases in frame from the first base. As to this clone: Its recognized antigen is unknown. Nothing much larger sits one base from this clone, and base qualities are not available.

The collaborating institutions used their own protocols to collect whole blood in K2EDTA tubes. For TCRbeta analysis, collaborators shipped samples in one of three forms: frozen whole blood, isolated PBMCs, or DNA extracted from either of those sample types. Rearrangement joined TRBV28 to TRBJ1-1; TRBD1 is perhaps the D gene, given 6 matching bases. The sequence came from a man between 60 and 70 years old with active or convalescent COVID-19. The sequencing sample was made of peripheral blood. The CDR3: CASSSGQRGEAFF. The DNA sequence is given as TGTGCCAGCAGCTCAGGACAGCGGGGGGAAGCTTTCTTT.